Presented here are 21 T cell receptor beta chains from one specimen sequenced in a study of blood T cells in healthy people across ages. Combining a sample-barcoded 5' primer with a J-beta primer mix, a second PCR ran for roughly 7 to 12 cycles. TCRdb used MiXCR to reprocess the 5' RACE reads, holding one entry per CDR3 protein. The profile covers some 1.5 million distinct CDR3 sequences, with about 28% appearing a single time and over 7% taken by the ten largest. The sequenced sample consisted of blood. The receptors come from a woman in her thirties in good health.

A word on this clonotype: A much larger clone is a single base away; this may be a read error. The chain has TRBV5-5 and TRBJ2-6; 7 bases fit TRBD1. Germline CDR1 reads SGHKS; CDR2 reads YYEKEE (reference sequence). CDR3 length: 18 residues. CDR3 nucleotides: TGTGCCGGCAGCTCATCCTCGGGACAGCCCTCTGGGGCCAACGTCCTGACTTTC. It encodes CAGSSSSGQPSGANVLTF.

CDR3 sequence: CSARWLNTDTQYF. CDR3 DNA: TGCAGTGCGAGGTGGTTGAACACAGATACGCAGTATTTT. The J gene is TRBJ2-3, the V gene TRBV20-1, with D unclear. There are 13 residues in the CDR3. The V and J ends lost 6 bases and 2 bases respectively, with 12 bases between them. The germline V gene has CDR1 DFQATT and CDR2 SNEGSKA (reference sequence).

The chain recombines TRBV5-1 with TRBJ2-1, with D possibly TRBD2 on 6 matching bases. CDR1 is SGHRS and CDR2 is YFSETQ in the germline V gene. The V and J ends lost 8 bases and 6 bases respectively, with 21 bases between them. The length of the CDR3 is 15 residues. The CDR3 coding sequence is TGCGCCAGTCACGCCGTTGGGGCTAGCGTCAATGAGCAGTTCTTC. Amino acid sequence: CASHAVGASVNEQFF.

In regard to this clonotype: The junction departs from the called germline gene at one end, perhaps through a read error. V gene TRBV12-3 or TRBV12-4 combines with J gene TRBJ2-1, with a possible D match to TRBD1 (6 bases). CDR3 length: 12 residues. In DNA form, the CDR3 reads TGTACCAGCAGTCTCGACAGGCAAGAGCAGTTCTTC. As protein: CTSSLDRQEQFF.

The chain has TRBV7-8 and TRBJ2-3; no definite D call. Germline loops: CDR1 SGHVS, CDR2 FQNEAQ. The CDR3 spans 15 residues. Trimming took 5 bases from V and 2 from J, leaving 14 bases between them. The CDR3 DNA sequence: TGTGCCAGCAGCGACTCTACCCGCTACACAGATACGCAGTATTTT. Protein: CASSDSTRYTDTQYF.

Only a few counts were recorded for this clonotype. CDR3 in DNA: TGTGCCAGCAGCCAGCTGGGTCAGCCCCAGCATTTT. Encoded protein: CASSQLGQPQHF. The chain links TRBV3-1 to TRBJ1-5; D is uncertain. The CDR3 runs 12 residues. Germline V gene lookup returns CDR1 LGHDT and CDR2 YNNKEL (reference sequence). With 3 bases removed from V and 6 bases from J, the gap between germline ends came to 6 bases.

This clonotype was seen ten or more times. The gene calls are TRBV10-3 and TRBJ2-7, with D uncertain. CDR1 and CDR2 (germline): ENHRY, SYGVKD. This CDR3 region has 15 residues. V gave up 0 bases and J gave up 2 bases, with 11 bases separating them. CDR3 DNA sequence: TGTGCCATCAGTGAGTCGCAATTCCCCCCCTACGAGCAGTACTTC. Protein sequence: CAISESQFPPYEQYF.

This clonotype showed up just a few times. The chain recombines TRBV3-1 with TRBJ1-2; 8 nucleotides line up with TRBD1. The CDR3 is made up of 15 amino acids. J gave up 6 bases and V 5 bases, and 11 bases lay outside the gene matches. Germline V gene sequence: CDR1 LGHDT, CDR2 YNNKEL (reference sequence). CDR3: CASSYHRDRSDGYTF. The CDR3 bases are TGTGCCAGCAGCTATCACCGGGACAGGTCTGATGGCTACACCTTC.

The genes are TRBV24-1 and TRBJ2-3, with 11 bases that match TRBD2. J was trimmed by 2 bases and V by 3 bases; bases with no gene match: 6. This CDR3 region has 17 residues. Germline CDR1 KGHDR, CDR2 SFDVKD. CDR3 in DNA: TGTGCCACCAGTGATCTGGGACTAGCGGTTTCCACAGATACGCAGTATTTT. Its protein is CATSDLGLAVSTDTQYF.

This clonotype occurred many times. This chain links TRBV7-2 with TRBJ2-7; tentative D call: TRBD2 (6 bases). Germline CDR1 SGHTA, CDR2 FQGNSA. CDR3 length: 14 residues. The ends were cut back, 1 base at V and 2 bases at J, with 9 bases in the middle. Here the CDR3 DNA reads TGTGCCAGCAGCTTAGACGGGAGCCCCTACGAGCAGTACTTC. Amino acid sequence: CASSLDGSPYEQYF.

As for this clonotype: One end of the junction varies from germline; a read error may be responsible. Here the CDR3 reads CASSQAVTDTQYF. In nucleotides, the CDR3 is TGTGCCAGCAGCCAAGCGGTCACAGACACGCAGTATTTT. J is TRBJ2-3 and V is TRBV3-1; D unclear. Looked up from germline, CDR1 is LGHDT and CDR2 is YNNKEL (reference sequence). This CDR3 is built from 13 residues.

This clonotype showed up just a few times. Here the CDR3 DNA reads TGCAGTGCTAGCCCTAGCGGGCCAGGGACAGATACGCAGTATTTT. Protein product: CSASPSGPGTDTQYF. The chain employs TRBV20-1 and TRBJ2-3; 8 nucleotides align to TRBD2. V shed 3 bases, J shed 3 bases, and the junction held 8 bases outside the gene matches. The CDR3 loop spans 15 amino acids. Germline V gene lookup returns CDR1 DFQATT and CDR2 SNEGSKA (reference sequence).

This chain connects TRBV6-1 to TRBJ2-1, with D possibly TRBD2 on 6 matching bases. V was clipped by 2 bases and J by 3 bases, with 11 bases between them. Germline CDR1 is MNHNS and CDR2 is SASEGT. The CDR3 has 15 amino acids. DNA of the CDR3: TGTGCCAGCAGTGAACTGGGAGGAATCTACAATGAGCAGTTCTTC. Encoded protein: CASSELGGIYNEQFF.

The J gene is TRBJ2-1, the V gene TRBV5-1, with 14 bases that match TRBD2. This CDR3 region has 15 residues. V was clipped by 3 bases and J by 9 bases; unmatched bases: 5. Germline CDR1 and CDR2: SGHRS and YFSETQ. The CDR3 DNA reads TGCGCCAGCAGCTCGTCGACTAGCGGGAGGGGTGAGCAGTTCTTC. Translated: CASSSSTSGRGEQFF.

This clonotype was counted between two and nine times. The chain combines TRBV2 with TRBJ2-7, with D unresolved. The germline CDR1 and CDR2 sequences are SNHLY and FYNNEI. The length of the CDR3 is 14 residues. V was pared by 1 base and J by 2 bases, with 9 bases between. The CDR3 reads CASSEVVGTYEQYF. The CDR3 DNA follows: TGTGCCAGCAGTGAAGTAGTAGGGACCTACGAGCAGTACTTC. Combining the CDR3 with reference TRBV2 and TRBJ2-7 gives the whole variable domain EPEVTQTPSHQVTQMGQEVILRCVPISNHLYFYWYRQILGQKVEFLVSFYNNEISEKSEIFDDQFSVERPDGSNFTLKIRSTKLEDSAMYFCASSEVVGTYEQYFGPGTRLTVT.

The chain couples TRBV28 to TRBJ2-1, with D uncertain. CDR3 length: 16 residues. Germline assignment: CDR1 MDHEN and CDR2 SYDVKM. Trimming stripped 6 bases from V and 0 bases from J, with 15 bases between. The CDR3 is CASRGSDSSSYNEQFF. Written as DNA, the CDR3 is TGTGCCAGCAGGGGATCAGACTCCAGCTCCTACAATGAGCAGTTCTTC.

The chain joins TRBV5-1 to TRBJ1-6; 9 bases line up with TRBD1. CDR1 is SGHRS, CDR2 YFSETQ, per germline. The V gene end was trimmed by 0 bases and the J gene end by 7 bases; junction bases not matched to a gene: 5. The CDR3 has 16 residues. Here the CDR3 reads CASSLEGTGPNSPLHF. The CDR3 DNA sequence: TGCGCCAGCAGCTTGGAGGGGACAGGGCCCAATTCACCCCTCCACTTT.

This clonotype came up many times. This chain uses TRBV7-9 with TRBJ2-5; 7 positions agree with TRBD1. The V segment lost 5 bases and the J segment 2 bases; nucleotides outside the gene matches: 8. CDR3 length: 15 residues. The germline V gene has CDR1 SEHNR and CDR2 FQNEAQ (reference sequence). DNA for the CDR3: TGTGCCAGCAGCGACTGGGACAGATTTCAAGAGACCCAGTACTTC. This encodes CASSDWDRFQETQYF.

This clonotype has at least ten counts. The chain employs TRBV18 and TRBJ2-1; 10 nucleotides match TRBD1. The J segment lost 6 bases and the V segment lost 3 bases, leaving 2 bases of the junction unmatched. The CDR3 is 14 amino acids. Germline CDR1 reads KGHSH; CDR2 reads LQKENI. CDR3 loop: CASSPGTGVNEQFF. The CDR3 DNA reads TGTGCCAGCTCACCCGGGACAGGGGTCAATGAGCAGTTCTTC.

This chain connects TRBV24-1 to TRBJ2-1, with 8 bases lining up with TRBD2. Trimming at V came to 4 bases and at J to 0 bases, leaving 13 bases not matched to a gene. Germline CDR1 reads KGHDR; CDR2 reads SFDVKD. This CDR3 is built from 19 residues. The CDR3 DNA sequence: TGTGCCACCAGTGACCCCCGCTTGGCGCGGGGGGACTCCTACAATGAGCAGTTCTTC. Protein: CATSDPRLARGDSYNEQFF.

This clonotype was seen repeatedly, ten times or more. The chain is built from TRBV15 and TRBJ2-7, with D perhaps being TRBD1 or TRBD2 (5 bases each). This CDR3 has 16 residues. Germline CDR1 reads LNHNV; CDR2 reads YYDKDF (reference sequence). The germline V and J ends were trimmed by 0 bases and 0 bases, with 12 bases remaining between them. The CDR3 DNA reads TGTGCCACCAGCAGAGATTATCCAGGGAGCTCCTACGAGCAGTACTTC. It encodes CATSRDYPGSSYEQYF.